This T cell receptor beta chain was recovered during a study of beta chain features in type 1 diabetes. Study-wide context: Patient and healthy donor groups were alike in age, gender and cell yields. Whole-study findings and limits: Shortening that was moderate but significant affected the TCRB CDR3s of Type 1 diabetes patients in all four CD4+ subsets.

On this clone: What it binds is unknown.

Sequencing targeted expressed TCRB transcripts, as all isolated RNA had been reverse transcribed. Repertoires were generated with immunoSEQ multiplex PCR, while TCRdb's copy carries only in-frame clones and drops some. The repertoire has over 200,000 clones, around 9.9% of them found once; the top ten carry around 0.015%. This CDR3 is 14 amino acids long. The germline V and J ends were trimmed by 3 bases and 6 bases, with 14 bases remaining between them. Germline V gene sequence: CDR1 SEHNR, CDR2 FQNEAQ (reference sequence). Sampling consisted of one heparinised blood draw per donor, averaging around 120 mL. The authors sorted CD4+ naive, central memory, regulatory and stem cell-like memory cells via CD45RO/CCR7/CD25/CD127/CD95/CD27.

Sequencing input: naive CD4+ T cells from blood. The origin of this receptor is a man between 25 and 39 years old with type 1 diabetes. The gene calls are TRBV7-9 and TRBJ1-2; tentative D call: TRBD1 (5 bases). This CDR3 is CASSFLTGGDGYTF. CDR3 bases: TGTGCCAGCAGCTTCTTAACAGGAGGGGATGGCTACACCTTC. Filled out from reference TRBV7-9 and TRBJ1-2, the complete variable domain reads DTGVSQNPRHKITKRGQNVTFRCDPISEHNRLYWYRQTLGQGPEFLTYFQNEAQLEKSRLLSDRFSAERPKGSFSTLEIQRTEQGDSAMYLCASSFLTGGDGYTFGSGTRLTVV.